The 19 T cell receptor beta chains below all came from one sample that was sequenced in a study of control samples from healthy donors and cancer patients. The assay was immunoSEQ multiplex PCR, and TCRdb's table has in-frame clones only and misses some. The sample holds approximately 80,000 clones, roughly 90% seen once. Sequenced: blood. Receptors originate from a woman aged 45-65 years in good health.

V usage is TRBV12-3 or TRBV12-4 and J usage is TRBJ1-2; D gene unclear. V lost 6 bases and J lost 7, with 15 bases in between. The CDR3 is 13 residues long. The CDR3: CASRSTMRGGYTF. CDR3 in DNA: TGTGCCAGCAGGTCGACCATGCGCGGTGGCTACACCTTC.

The genes are TRBV6-5 and TRBJ2-4; TRBD1 agrees at 8 bases. V dropped 6 bases and J dropped 5; count of bases not matched to a gene: 6. The CDR3 runs 14 residues. Germline CDR1 reads MNHEY; CDR2 reads SVGAGI. This CDR3 reads CASSPRTGQNIQYF. CDR3 in DNA: TGTGCCAGCAGCCCCCGGACAGGGCAAAACATTCAGTACTTC.

V and J are TRBV4-1 and TRBJ2-2, with D unresolved. CDR3 length equals 17 residues. V lost 0 bases and J 5 bases, leaving 16 bases between the germline ends. Germline assignment: CDR1 MGHRA and CDR2 YSYEKL. CDR3 nucleotide sequence: TGCGCCAGCAGCCAAGAGAAAGGGTGGGATCATACCGGGGAGCTGTTTTTT. Its protein is CASSQEKGWDHTGELFF.

This clone was seen a few times. This chain connects TRBV27 to TRBJ2-7, with D unclear. The CDR3 extends over 16 amino acids. The germline V and J ends were trimmed by 4 bases and 2 bases, with 18 bases remaining between them. Per the germline V gene, CDR1 is MNHEY and CDR2 is SMNVEV (reference sequence). The CDR3 DNA is TGTGCCAGCAGTTCCTTAGGTCGCTGGACGCCCTACGAGCAGTACTTC. Amino acids: CASSSLGRWTPYEQYF.

The V call is TRBV12-3 or TRBV12-4, the J call TRBJ1-1, with D possibly TRBD1 on 6 matching bases. The CDR3 sequence is 12 residues long. The V and J ends lost 6 bases and 10 bases respectively, with 15 bases between them. The CDR3 loop reads CASSKQGSVAFF. The CDR3, as DNA: TGTGCCAGCAGCAAACAGGGTTCGGTAGCTTTCTTT.

The chain has TRBV6-5 and TRBJ1-1; D is unclear. Germline CDR1 and CDR2: MNHEY and SVGAGI. V was clipped by 0 bases and J by 7 bases, with 9 bases between them. The CDR3 loop spans 13 amino acids. The CDR3 DNA reads TGTGCCAGCAGTTACTCGGTTAACCGTGAAGCTTTCTTT. Its translation: CASSYSVNREAFF.

The chain joins TRBV11-2 to TRBJ2-7; D is ambiguous. Germline lookup yields CDR1 SGHAT and CDR2 FQNNGV. The CDR3 sequence is 13 residues long. Trimming pared 3 bases from V and 2 bases from J, leaving 8 bases between. In DNA form, the CDR3 reads TGTGCCAGCAGCTTGTACACAGCCTACGAGCAGTACTTC. Its translation is CASSLYTAYEQYF.

This clone has just one count. At one end, the junction sequence differs from germline, possibly due to a read error. Other DNA sequences within the sample encode an identical CDR3. V gene TRBV6-5 combines with J gene TRBJ1-2; tentative D call: TRBD1 (6 bases). Germline V gene lookup returns CDR1 MNHEY and CDR2 SVGAGI. The CDR3 spans 15 residues. CDR3 DNA: TGTGCCAGTAGTTACTCGTCTCTAGGAAGGGGGGGCTACACCTTC. It specifies CASSYSSLGRGGYTF.

This chain connects TRBV6-5 to TRBJ1-2, with a tentative D call TRBD1 (5 bases). This CDR3 contains 12 residues. Germline V gene lookup returns CDR1 MNHEY and CDR2 SVGAGI. CDR3 nucleotides: TGTGCAGAACGGGGGGGTCCCTATGGCTACACCTTC. Translating it yields CAERGGPYGYTF.

J is TRBJ2-1 and V is TRBV5-1, with 7 bases aligning to TRBD1. The CDR3 is made up of 15 amino acids. Germline-derived CDR1 and CDR2 are SGHRS and YFSETQ. The J segment lost 6 bases and the V segment lost 9 bases, leaving 15 bases of the junction unmatched. The CDR3 sequence: CATVPYPGQINEQFF. The CDR3 coding sequence is TGCGCCACCGTACCCTATCCGGGACAGATCAATGAGCAGTTCTTC.

This sequence joins TRBV7-9 and TRBJ1-4; D may be TRBD1 (5 bases). Germline CDR1 SEHNR, CDR2 FQNEAQ (reference sequence). Trimming took 5 bases from V and 0 from J, leaving 16 bases between them. The CDR3 totals 17 residues. The CDR3 sequence: CASSLAGTPATNEKLFF. The CDR3 DNA sequence: TGTGCCAGCAGCCTTGCCGGGACCCCCGCAACTAATGAAAAACTGTTTTTT.

V and J are TRBV19 and TRBJ1-6; possibly TRBD1 for D (5 bases). The germline CDR1 and CDR2 sequences are LNHDA and SQIVND (reference sequence). V gave up 5 bases and J gave up 1 base, with 9 bases separating them. The CDR3 covers 15 residues. The CDR3 sequence is CASSGGESYNSPLHF. Written as DNA, the CDR3 is TGTGCCAGTAGTGGAGGGGAATCCTATAATTCACCCCTCCACTTT.

The chain employs TRBV2 and TRBJ2-1, with 10 positions matching TRBD2. The germline V gene encodes CDR1 SNHLY and CDR2 FYNNEI. V gave up 10 bases and J gave up 7 bases; unmatched junction bases: 10. The CDR3 is made up of 14 amino acids. The CDR3 coding sequence is TGTGCCACCGTAAAAGCGGGGGGGCTTAATGAGCAGTTCTTC. Translated: CATVKAGGLNEQFF. Full variable domain (remainder filled in from reference TRBV2 and TRBJ2-1): EPEVTQTPSHQVTQMGQEVILRCVPISNHLYFYWYRQILGQKVEFLVSFYNNEISEKSEIFDDQFSVERPDGSNFTLKIRSTKLEDSAMYFCATVKAGGLNEQFFGPGTRLTVL.

V is TRBV2 and J is TRBJ1-6; D gene uncertain. The germline V gene has CDR1 SNHLY and CDR2 FYNNEI. Deletions cut 7 bases from V and 0 bases from J, with 7 bases between. CDR3 size: 14 residues. CDR3 region: CASKRDSYNSPLHF. CDR3 sequence (DNA): TGTGCCAGCAAGCGGGACTCCTATAATTCACCCCTCCACTTT.

The DNA of the CDR3 is TGTGCCAGCAGTAGGACTAGGGACACCGGGGAGCTGTTTTTT. Its translation: CASSRTRDTGELFF. The V gene is TRBV2, the J gene TRBJ2-2, with 7 bases matching TRBD2. Germline CDR1 SNHLY, CDR2 FYNNEI. The CDR3 consists of 14 residues. V lost 5 bases, J lost 3 bases, and 3 bases stayed unmatched.

V is TRBV5-1 and J is TRBJ2-3; D is unresolved. V shed 4 bases and J shed 2 bases, with 11 bases lying between them. CDR1 is SGHRS and CDR2 is YFSETQ in the germline V gene. The CDR3 has 14 residues. Here the CDR3 DNA reads TGCGCCAGCAGCCAATCCGGGCCCACAGATACGCAGTATTTT. This codes for CASSQSGPTDTQYF.

As DNA, the CDR3 is TGTGCCATCAGTGAGTCCCATCTGATGACAGGGAAGAGAAGCACCGGGGAGCTGTTTTTT. Its protein is CAISESHLMTGKRSTGELFF. The rearrangement joins TRBV10-3 to TRBJ2-2, with TRBD1 matching over 7 bases. V lost 0 bases, J lost 4 bases, and 17 bases stayed unmatched. Germline CDR1 ENHRY, CDR2 SYGVKD. This CDR3 has 20 residues.

The rearrangement uses TRBV7-2 and TRBJ1-3, with a possible D match to TRBD1 (6 bases). The CDR3 runs 13 residues. V lost 4 bases, J lost 6 bases, and 10 bases lay in between. Germline V gene lookup returns CDR1 SGHTA and CDR2 FQGNSA. This CDR3 is CASSSRQANTIYF. The CDR3 region has the DNA TGTGCCAGCAGCTCTCGACAGGCAAACACCATATATTTT.

This chain uses TRBV6-1 with TRBJ2-2; D ambiguous. Trimming took 4 bases from V and 3 from J, leaving 15 bases between them. Germline CDR1 reads MNHNS; CDR2 reads SASEGT. The CDR3 is made up of 16 amino acids. CDR3 nucleotide sequence: TGTGCCAGCAGTGTGGTTGTTAGAGGAGACACCGGGGAGCTGTTTTTT. This gives the protein CASSVVVRGDTGELFF.